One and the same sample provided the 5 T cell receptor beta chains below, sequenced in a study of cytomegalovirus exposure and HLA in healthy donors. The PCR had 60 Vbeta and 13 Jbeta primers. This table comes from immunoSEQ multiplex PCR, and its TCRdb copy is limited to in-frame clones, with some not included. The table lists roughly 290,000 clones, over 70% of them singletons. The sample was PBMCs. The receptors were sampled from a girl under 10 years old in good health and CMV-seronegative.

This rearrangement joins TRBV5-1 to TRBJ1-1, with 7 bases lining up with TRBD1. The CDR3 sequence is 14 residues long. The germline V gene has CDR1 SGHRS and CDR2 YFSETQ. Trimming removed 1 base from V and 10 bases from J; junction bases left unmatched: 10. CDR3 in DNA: TGCGCCAGCAGCTTGTCGGACCAGGGGGTAAGAGCTTTCTTT. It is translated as CASSLSDQGVRAFF. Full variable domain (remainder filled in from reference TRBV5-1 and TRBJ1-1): KAGVTQTPRYLIKTRGQQVTLSCSPISGHRSVSWYQQTPGQGLQFLFEYFSETQRNKGNFPGRFSGRQFSNSRSEMNVSTLELGDSALYLCASSLSDQGVRAFFGQGTRLTVV.

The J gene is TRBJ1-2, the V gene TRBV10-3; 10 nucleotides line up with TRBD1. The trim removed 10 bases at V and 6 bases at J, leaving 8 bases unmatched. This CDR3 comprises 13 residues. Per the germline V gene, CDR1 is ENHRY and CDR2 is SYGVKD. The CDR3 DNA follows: TGTGCCACCAAATTCGGGACAGGGGATGGCTACACCTTC. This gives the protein CATKFGTGDGYTF.

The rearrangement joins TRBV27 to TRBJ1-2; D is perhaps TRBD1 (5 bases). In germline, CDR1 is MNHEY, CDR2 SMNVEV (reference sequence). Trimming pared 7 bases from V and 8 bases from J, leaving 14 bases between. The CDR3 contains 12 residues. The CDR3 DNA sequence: TGTGCCAGCACCGGAGGAGGGGTCGGCTACACCTTC. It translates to CASTGGGVGYTF.

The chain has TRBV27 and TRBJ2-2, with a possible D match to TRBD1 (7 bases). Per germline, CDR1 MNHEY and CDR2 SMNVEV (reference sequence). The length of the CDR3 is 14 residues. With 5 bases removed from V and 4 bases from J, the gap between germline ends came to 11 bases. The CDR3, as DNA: TGTGCCAGCAGTGCGGGACAGCTCACCGGGGAGCTGTTTTTT. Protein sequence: CASSAGQLTGELFF.

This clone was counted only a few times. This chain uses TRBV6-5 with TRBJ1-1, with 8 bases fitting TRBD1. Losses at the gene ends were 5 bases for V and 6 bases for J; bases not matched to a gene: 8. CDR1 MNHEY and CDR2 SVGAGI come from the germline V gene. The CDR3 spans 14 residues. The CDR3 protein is CASSKQGGYSEAFF. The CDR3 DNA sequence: TGTGCCAGCAGTAAACAGGGGGGGTATTCTGAAGCTTTCTTT.